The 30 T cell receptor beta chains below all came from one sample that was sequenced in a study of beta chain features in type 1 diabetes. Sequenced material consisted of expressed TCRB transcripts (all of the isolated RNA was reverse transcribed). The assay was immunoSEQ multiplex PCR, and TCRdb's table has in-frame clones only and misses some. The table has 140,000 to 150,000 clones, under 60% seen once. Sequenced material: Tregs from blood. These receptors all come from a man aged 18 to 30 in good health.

The CDR3 nucleotides are TGTGCCAGCAGCCGCGACAGGGGGCAAGGCTACACCTTC. Translating gives CASSRDRGQGYTF. The V and J genes are TRBV28 and TRBJ1-2, with 10 positions matching TRBD1. With 6 bases clipped from V and 8 bases from J, the junction kept 6 bases outside the gene matches. Germline CDR1 is MDHEN and CDR2 is SYDVKM. The CDR3 totals 13 residues.

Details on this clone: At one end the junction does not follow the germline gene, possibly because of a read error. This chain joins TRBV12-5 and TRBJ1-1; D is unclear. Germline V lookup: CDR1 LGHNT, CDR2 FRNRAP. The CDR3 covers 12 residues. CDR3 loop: CASGASTSQRTF. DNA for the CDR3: TGTGCTAGTGGTGCTTCAACCTCACAGAGAACTTTT.

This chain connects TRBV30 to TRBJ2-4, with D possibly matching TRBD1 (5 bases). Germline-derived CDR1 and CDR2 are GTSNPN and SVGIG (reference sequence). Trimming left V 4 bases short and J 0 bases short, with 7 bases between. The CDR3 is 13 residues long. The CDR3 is CAWTGLAKNIQYF. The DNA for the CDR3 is TGTGCCTGGACAGGGCTAGCCAAAAACATTCAGTACTTC.

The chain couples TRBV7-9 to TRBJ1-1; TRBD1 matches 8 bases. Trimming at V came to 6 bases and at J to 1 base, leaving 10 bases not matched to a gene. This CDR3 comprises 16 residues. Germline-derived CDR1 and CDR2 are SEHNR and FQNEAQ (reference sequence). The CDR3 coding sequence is TGTGCCAGCAGTCGAAGTCCCGGGACAGGGAACACTGAAGCTTTCTTT. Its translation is CASSRSPGTGNTEAFF.

CDR3 nucleotide sequence: TGTGCCAGTAGTGAACGACATGGGAGAGAGACCCAGTACTTC. Translating gives CASSERHGRETQYF. The gene calls are TRBV19 and TRBJ2-5; the D gene is possibly TRBD2 (5 bases). Germline V gene data show CDR1 as LNHDA and CDR2 as SQIVND (reference sequence). V lost 5 bases and J lost 4, with 14 bases in between. The CDR3 covers 14 residues.

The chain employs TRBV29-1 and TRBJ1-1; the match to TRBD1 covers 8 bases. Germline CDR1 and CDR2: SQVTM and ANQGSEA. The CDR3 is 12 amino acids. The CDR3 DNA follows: TGCAGTTTTTATACAGGGGGAACTGAAGCTTTCTTT. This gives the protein CSFYTGGTEAFF.

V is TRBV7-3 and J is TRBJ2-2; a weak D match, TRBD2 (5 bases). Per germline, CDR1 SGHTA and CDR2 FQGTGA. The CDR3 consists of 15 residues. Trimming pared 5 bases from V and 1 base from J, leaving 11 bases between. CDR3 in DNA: TGTGCCAGCAGCGAACGGACTCTGAACACCGGGGAGCTGTTTTTT. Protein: CASSERTLNTGELFF.

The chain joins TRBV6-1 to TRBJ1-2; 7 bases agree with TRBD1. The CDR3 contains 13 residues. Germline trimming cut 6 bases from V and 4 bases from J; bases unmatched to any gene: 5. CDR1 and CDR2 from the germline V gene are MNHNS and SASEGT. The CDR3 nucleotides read TGTGCCAGCAGAGTCGGACAGGTCTATGGCTACACCTTC. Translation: CASRVGQVYGYTF.

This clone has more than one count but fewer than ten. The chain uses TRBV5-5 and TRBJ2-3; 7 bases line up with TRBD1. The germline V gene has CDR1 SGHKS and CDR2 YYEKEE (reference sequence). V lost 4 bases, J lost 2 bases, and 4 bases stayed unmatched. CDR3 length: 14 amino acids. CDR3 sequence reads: CASSPGQNTDTQYF. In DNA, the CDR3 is TGTGCCAGCAGCCCGGGACAGAACACAGATACGCAGTATTTT. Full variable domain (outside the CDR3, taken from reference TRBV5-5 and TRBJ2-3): DAGVTQSPTHLIKTRGQQVTLRCSPISGHKSVSWYQQVLGQGPQFIFQYYEKEERGRGNFPDRFSARQFPNYSSELNVNALLLGDSALYLCASSPGQNTDTQYFGPGTRLTVL.

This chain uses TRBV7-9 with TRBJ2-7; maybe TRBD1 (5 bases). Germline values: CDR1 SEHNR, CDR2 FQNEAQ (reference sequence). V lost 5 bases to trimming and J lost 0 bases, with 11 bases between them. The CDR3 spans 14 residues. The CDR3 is CASSLGQSSYEQYF. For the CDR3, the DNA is TGTGCCAGCAGCCTAGGACAAAGCTCCTACGAGCAGTACTTC.

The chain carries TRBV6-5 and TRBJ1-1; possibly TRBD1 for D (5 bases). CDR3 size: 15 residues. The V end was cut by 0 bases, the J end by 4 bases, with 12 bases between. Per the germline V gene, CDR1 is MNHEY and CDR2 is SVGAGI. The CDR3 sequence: CASSYSRGGSTEAFF. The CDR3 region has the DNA TGTGCCAGCAGTTACTCGCGGGGGGGTAGCACTGAAGCTTTCTTT.

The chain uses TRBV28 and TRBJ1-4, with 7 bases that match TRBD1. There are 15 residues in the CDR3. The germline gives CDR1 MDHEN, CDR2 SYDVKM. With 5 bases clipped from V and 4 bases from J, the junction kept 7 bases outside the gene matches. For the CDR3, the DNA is TGTGCCAGCAGTCTTCCGGGACAGAATAATGAAAAACTGTTTTTT. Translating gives CASSLPGQNNEKLFF.

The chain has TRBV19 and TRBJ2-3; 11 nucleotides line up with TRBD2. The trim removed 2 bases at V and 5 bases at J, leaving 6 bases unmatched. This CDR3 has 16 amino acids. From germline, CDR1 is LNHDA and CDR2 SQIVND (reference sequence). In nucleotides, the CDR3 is TGTGCCAGTAGTATACGTAGCGGGGGGGCTGGAGATACGCAGTATTTT. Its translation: CASSIRSGGAGDTQYF. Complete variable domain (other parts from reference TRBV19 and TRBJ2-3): DGGITQSPKYLFRKEGQNVTLSCEQNLNHDAMYWYRQDPGQGLRLIYYSQIVNDFQKGDIAEGYSVSREKKESFPLTVTSAQKNPTAFYLCASSIRSGGAGDTQYFGPGTRLTVL.

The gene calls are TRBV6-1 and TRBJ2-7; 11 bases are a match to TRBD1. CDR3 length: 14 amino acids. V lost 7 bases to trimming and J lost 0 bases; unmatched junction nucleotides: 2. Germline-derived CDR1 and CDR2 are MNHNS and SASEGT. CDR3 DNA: TGTGCCAGCAAGGGGACAGGGGGCTCCTACGAGCAGTACTTC. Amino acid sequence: CASKGTGGSYEQYF.

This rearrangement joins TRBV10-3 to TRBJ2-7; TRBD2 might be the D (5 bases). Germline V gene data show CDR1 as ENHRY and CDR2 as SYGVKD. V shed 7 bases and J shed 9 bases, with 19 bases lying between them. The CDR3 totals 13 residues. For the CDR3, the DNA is TGTGCCATCACCCCTGAACTAGATGGTGGGCAGTACTTC. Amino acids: CAITPELDGGQYF.

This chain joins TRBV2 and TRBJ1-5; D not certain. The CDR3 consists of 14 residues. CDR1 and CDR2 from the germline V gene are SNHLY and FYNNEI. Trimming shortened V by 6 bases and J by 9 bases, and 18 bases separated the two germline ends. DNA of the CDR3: TGTGCCAGCAGGACTGATCCGGTTGCGAGGCCCCAGCATTTT. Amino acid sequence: CASRTDPVARPQHF. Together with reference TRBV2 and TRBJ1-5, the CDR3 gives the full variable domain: EPEVTQTPSHQVTQMGQEVILRCVPISNHLYFYWYRQILGQKVEFLVSFYNNEISEKSEIFDDQFSVERPDGSNFTLKIRSTKLEDSAMYFCASRTDPVARPQHFGDGTRLSIL.

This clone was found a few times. Written as DNA, the CDR3 is TGTGCCAGCAGTCCCGGGACAGGGGGCTATGGCTACACCTTC. Its protein is CASSPGTGGYGYTF. The rearrangement joins TRBV6-5 to TRBJ1-2, with 11 bases identical to TRBD1. V was clipped by 5 bases and J by 4 bases; unmatched bases: 3. CDR1 and CDR2 (germline): MNHEY, SVGAGI. The CDR3 totals 14 residues.

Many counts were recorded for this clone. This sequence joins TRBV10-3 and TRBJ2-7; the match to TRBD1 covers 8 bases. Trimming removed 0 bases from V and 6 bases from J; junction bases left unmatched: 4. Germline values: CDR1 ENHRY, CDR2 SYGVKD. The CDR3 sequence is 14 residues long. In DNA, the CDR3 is TGTGCCATCAGTGAGTCGGGACAGGTCGCCGAGCAGTACTTC. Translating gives CAISESGQVAEQYF.

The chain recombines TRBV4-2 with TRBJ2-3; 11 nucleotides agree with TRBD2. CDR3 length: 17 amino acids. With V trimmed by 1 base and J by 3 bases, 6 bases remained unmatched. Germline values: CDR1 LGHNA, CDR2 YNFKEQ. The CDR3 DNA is TGTGCCAGCAGCCAAGGACCGGGACTAGCGGAAACAGATACGCAGTATTTT. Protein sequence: CASSQGPGLAETDTQYF.

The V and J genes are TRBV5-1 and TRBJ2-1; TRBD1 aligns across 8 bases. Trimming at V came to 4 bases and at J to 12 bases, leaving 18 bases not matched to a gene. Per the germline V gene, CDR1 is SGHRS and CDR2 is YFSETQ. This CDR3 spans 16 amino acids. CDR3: CASSGSRDRFYNWQFF. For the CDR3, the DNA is TGCGCCAGCAGCGGATCCCGGGACAGGTTTTACAATTGGCAGTTCTTC.

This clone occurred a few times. In DNA, the CDR3 is TGTGCCTGGACGTCGGGAGGGTTTGCAGCCTACAATGAGCAGTTCTTC. As protein: CAWTSGGFAAYNEQFF. V usage is TRBV30 and J usage is TRBJ2-1; 8 bases match TRBD2. CDR1 and CDR2 from the germline V gene are GTSNPN and SVGIG (reference sequence). This CDR3 has 16 amino acids. Germline trimming cut 4 bases from V and 2 bases from J; bases unmatched to any gene: 10.

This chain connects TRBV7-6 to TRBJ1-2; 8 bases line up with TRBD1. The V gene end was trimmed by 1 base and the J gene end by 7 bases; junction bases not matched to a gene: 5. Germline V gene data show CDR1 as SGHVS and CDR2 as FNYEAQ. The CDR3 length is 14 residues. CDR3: CASSLVPGGSGYTF. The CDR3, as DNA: TGTGCCAGCAGCTTAGTCCCAGGGGGCAGTGGCTACACCTTC. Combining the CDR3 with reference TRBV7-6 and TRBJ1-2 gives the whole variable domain GAGVSQSPRYKVTKRGQDVALRCDPISGHVSLYWYRQALGQGPEFLTYFNYEAQQDKSGLPNDRFSAERPEGSISTLTIQRTEQRDSAMYRCASSLVPGGSGYTFGSGTRLTVV.

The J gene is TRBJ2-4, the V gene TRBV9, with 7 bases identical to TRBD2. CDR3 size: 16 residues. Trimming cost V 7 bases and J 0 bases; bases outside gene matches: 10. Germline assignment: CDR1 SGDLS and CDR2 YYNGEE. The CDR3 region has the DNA TGTGCCAGCCCTCACGGGGGGTTAAGAGCCAAAAACATTCAGTACTTC. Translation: CASPHGGLRAKNIQYF.

This CDR3 is CASSSLAGGATGELFF. CDR3 DNA: TGTGCCAGCAGTTCCCTAGCGGGGGGCGCCACCGGGGAGCTGTTTTTT. The J gene is TRBJ2-2, the V gene TRBV5-4; TRBD2 matches 11 bases. Germline assignment: CDR1 SGHNT and CDR2 YYREEE (reference sequence). The length of the CDR3 is 16 residues. The junction had 7 bases not matched to a gene; V was cut back by 5 bases and J by 4 bases.

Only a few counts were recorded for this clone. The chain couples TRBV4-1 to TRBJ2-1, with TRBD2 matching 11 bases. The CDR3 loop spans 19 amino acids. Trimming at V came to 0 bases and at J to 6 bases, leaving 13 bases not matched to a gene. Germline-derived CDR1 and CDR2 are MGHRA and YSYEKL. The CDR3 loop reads CASSQERGLAEPYGNEQFF. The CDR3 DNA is TGCGCCAGCAGCCAAGAGAGGGGACTAGCGGAACCCTATGGCAATGAGCAGTTCTTC.

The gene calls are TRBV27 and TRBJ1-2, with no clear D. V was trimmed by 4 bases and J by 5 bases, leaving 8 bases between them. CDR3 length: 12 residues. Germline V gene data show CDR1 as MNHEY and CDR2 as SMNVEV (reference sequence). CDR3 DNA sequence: TGTGCCAGCAGTTCTGAGGGTTATGGCTACACCTTC. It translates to CASSSEGYGYTF.

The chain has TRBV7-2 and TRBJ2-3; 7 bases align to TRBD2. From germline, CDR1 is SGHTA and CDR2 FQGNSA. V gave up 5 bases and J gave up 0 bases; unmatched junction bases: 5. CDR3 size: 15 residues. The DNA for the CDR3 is TGTGCCAGCAGCCGAGCGGGAACTAGCACAGATACGCAGTATTTT. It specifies CASSRAGTSTDTQYF.

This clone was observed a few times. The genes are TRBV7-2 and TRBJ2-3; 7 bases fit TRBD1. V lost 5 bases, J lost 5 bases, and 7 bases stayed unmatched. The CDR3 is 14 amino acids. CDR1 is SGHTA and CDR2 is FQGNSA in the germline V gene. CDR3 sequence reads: CASSPGQVGDTQYF. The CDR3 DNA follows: TGTGCCAGCAGCCCCGGACAGGTGGGAGATACGCAGTATTTT.

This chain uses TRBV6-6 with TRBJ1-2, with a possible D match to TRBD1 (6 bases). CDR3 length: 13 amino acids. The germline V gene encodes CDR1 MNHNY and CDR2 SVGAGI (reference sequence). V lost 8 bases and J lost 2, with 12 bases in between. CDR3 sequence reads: CASRWGQNYGYTF. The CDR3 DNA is TGTGCCAGCCGGTGGGGGCAGAACTATGGCTACACCTTC.

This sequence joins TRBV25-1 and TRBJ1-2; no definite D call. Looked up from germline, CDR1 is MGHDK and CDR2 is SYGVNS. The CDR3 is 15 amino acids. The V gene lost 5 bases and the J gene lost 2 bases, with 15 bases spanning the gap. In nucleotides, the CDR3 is TGTGCCAGCAGTTGGGATGTGGGGAGGAACTATGGCTACACCTTC. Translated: CASSWDVGRNYGYTF.